What follows are 6 T cell receptor beta chains derived from one specimen sequenced in a study of lymphopenia after photon versus proton radiotherapy. TCRdb keeps only in-frame clones here, not all; method: immunoSEQ multiplex PCR. The table shows 150,000 to 200,000 clones, with approximately 90% occurring only once. Sequenced material: peripheral blood, taken from a patient treated with photon-based radiotherapy. The receptors stem from a man aged 45-65 years with gastric cancer.

This chain uses TRBV21-1 with TRBJ2-7. TRBV21-1 is a pseudogene segment. The CDR3 contains 13 residues. The CDR3 reads CASSIPGDYEQYF. CDR3 nucleotide sequence: TGTGCCAGCAGCATACCAGGAGACTACGAGCAGTACTTC.

This chain uses TRBV5-1 with TRBJ1-5; D might be TRBD1 (5 bases). This CDR3 has 15 residues. Germline assignment: CDR1 SGHRS and CDR2 YFSETQ. V was cut by 5 bases and J by 0 bases, with 12 bases left in between. In DNA, the CDR3 is TGCGCCAGCAGTTTGTGGGGGGATAGCAATCAGCCCCAGCATTTT. Translated: CASSLWGDSNQPQHF.

The rearrangement uses TRBV25-1 and TRBJ2-1, with 10 positions matching TRBD2. There are 15 residues in the CDR3. V gave up 2 bases and J gave up 8 bases; unmatched junction bases: 6. CDR1 and CDR2 (germline): MGHDK, SYGVNS. CDR3 coding DNA: TGTGCCAGCAGTGAAAGAGCGGGAGGGACACATGAGCAGTTCTTC. Amino acid sequence: CASSERAGGTHEQFF.

The chain couples TRBV6-5 to TRBJ1-1; tentatively, D is TRBD1 (6 bases). From germline, CDR1 is MNHEY and CDR2 SVGAGI. The CDR3 has 14 residues. Trimming cost V 6 bases and J 6 bases, with 17 bases left between them. CDR3 coding DNA: TGTGCCAGCAGACCGCAACAGGGAATGGCTGAAGCTTTCTTT. Protein product: CASRPQQGMAEAFF.

This clone was found once. V usage is TRBV9 and J usage is TRBJ2-1; 9 positions match TRBD2. The germline CDR1 and CDR2 sequences are SGDLS and YYNGEE. V was clipped by 4 bases and J by 8 bases; unmatched bases: 19. This CDR3 has 18 amino acids. The CDR3 protein is CASSSSRGLAGSRDEQFF. CDR3 DNA sequence: TGTGCCAGCAGCAGCTCGAGGGGGCTAGCGGGATCCCGGGATGAGCAGTTCTTC.

The chain couples TRBV11-3 to TRBJ1-1; 9 nucleotides match TRBD1. Losses at the gene ends were 5 bases for V and 3 bases for J; bases not matched to a gene: 7. The V gene's germline CDR1 is SGHNT and CDR2 YENEEA. CDR3 length: 15 residues. The CDR3 sequence: CASSLGQGRDTEAFF. The CDR3 DNA reads TGTGCCAGCAGCCTGGGACAGGGAAGGGACACTGAAGCTTTCTTT.